This is a list of T cell receptor beta chains from one sample in a study of T-cell memory formation after mild COVID-19. TCRdb recomputed calls from the 5' RACE reads with MiXCR, one row per CDR3 protein. This sample yields almost 550,000 distinct CDR3 sequences, of which approximately 20% are seen a single time; around 13% belongs to the top ten. Sequences were obtained from PBMCs or a T cell subset sorted from them (not recorded which). The receptors were gathered from an adult woman who had mild COVID-19 (a few samples of this study predate the infection). Cell type and time point are not known. CDR3s include the opening cysteine and the closing phenylalanine or tryptophan. D genes are given only for firm matches. Clone size appears in some rows only: once, few, many, or a class for an expanded clone.

V gene,clone size,D gene,J gene,CDR3 protein,CDR3 DNA
TRBV20-1,few,-,TRBJ1-2,CSARDRGRSSGWYGYTF,TGCAGTGCTAGAGATCGGGGCAGGTCCTCGGGGTGGTATGGCTACACCTTC
TRBV29-1,-,-,TRBJ1-2,CSVEAIAPAGGYTF,TGCAGCGTTGAAGCCATCGCCCCCGCTGGTGGCTACACCTTC
TRBV9,-,-,TRBJ2-3,CASSGSTADTQYF,TGTGCCAGCAGCGGCTCGACCGCAGATACGCAGTATTTT
TRBV7-2,-,-,TRBJ2-1,CASSLARDFYNEQFF,TGTGCCAGCAGCTTAGCCCGGGACTTCTACAATGAGCAGTTCTTC
TRBV18,-,TRBD1,TRBJ2-6,CASSPSQGGAGANVLTF,TGTGCCAGCTCACCATCCCAAGGGGGCGCTGGGGCCAACGTCCTGACTTTC
TRBV24-1,-,-,TRBJ1-1,CATSDQRDKTLTF,TGTGCCACCAGTGATCAGCGGGACAAAACCCTGACTTTT
TRBV7-2,many,TRBD2,TRBJ2-1,CASSRRGGEQFF,TGTGCCAGCAGCCGTCGGGGGGGTGAGCAGTTCTTC
TRBV29-1,-,-,TRBJ1-2,CSVEWVNNYGYTF,TGCAGCGTTGAATGGGTTAACAACTATGGCTACACCTTC
TRBV7-2,-,TRBD2,TRBJ2-2,CASSSAGGANTGELFF,TGTGCCAGCAGCTCTGCCGGGGGGGCTAATACCGGGGAGCTGTTTTTT
TRBV2,-,TRBD1,TRBJ2-3,CASSVRQGSTDTQYF,TGTGCCAGCAGTGTTAGACAGGGAAGCACAGATACGCAGTATTTT
TRBV29-1,-,-,TRBJ2-3,CSVDVTDTQYF,TGCAGCGTCGATGTAACTGATACGCAGTATTTT
TRBV4-1,-,-,TRBJ2-2,CASSRGMAGELFF,TGCGCCAGCAGCCGCGGGATGGCCGGGGAGCTGTTTTTT
TRBV29-1,-,-,TRBJ2-3,CSVEGIPTDTQYF,TGCAGCGTTGAAGGGATCCCGACGGATACGCAGTATTTT
TRBV4-1,-,TRBD1,TRBJ1-1,CASSQTGESEAFF,TGCGCCAGCAGCCAAACAGGGGAGTCTGAAGCTTTCTTT
TRBV7-9,-,-,TRBJ2-5,CASSLDILETQYF,TGTGCCAGCAGCTTAGACATTCTGGAGACCCAGTACTTC
TRBV7-2,-,-,TRBJ2-7,CASSSLWGQGEQYF,TGTGCCAGCAGCTCGTTGTGGGGGCAAGGCGAGCAGTACTTC
TRBV24-1,-,-,TRBJ1-2,CATSDSRFYGYTF,TGTGCCACCAGTGATTCTAGATTTTATGGCTACACCTTC
TRBV7-9,-,TRBD2,TRBJ2-3,CASSPRSWTSGRAGLIPRTDTQYF,TGTGCCAGCAGCCCCCGGTCGTGGACTAGCGGGAGGGCCGGTCTCATCCCCCGCACAGATACGCAGTATTTT
TRBV4-1,few,-,TRBJ1-5,CASSPRGGQPQHF,TGCGCCAGCAGCCCTCGAGGAGGTCAGCCCCAGCATTTT
TRBV12-3/TRBV12-4,few,TRBD1,TRBJ2-1,CASSLGDRGYEQFF,TGTGCCAGCAGTTTAGGGGACAGGGGGTATGAGCAGTTCTTC
TRBV9,few,TRBD1,TRBJ1-5,CASSPKSLGDRAHQPQHF,TGTGCCAGCAGCCCCAAATCGTTAGGGGACAGGGCTCATCAGCCCCAGCATTTT
TRBV4-1,few,TRBD1,TRBJ1-1,CASSLPPAGQINTEAFF,TGCGCCAGCAGCCTCCCCCCCGCGGGACAGATCAACACTGAAGCTTTCTTT
TRBV29-1,few,-,TRBJ2-3,CSVEQGIITDTQYF,TGCAGCGTTGAACAGGGCATCATCACAGATACGCAGTATTTT
TRBV6-2/TRBV6-3,medium-sized,-,TRBJ2-7,CASSYSGMGYEQYF,TGTGCCAGCAGCTATAGCGGAATGGGCTACGAGCAGTACTTC
TRBV20-1,few,TRBD2,TRBJ2-7,CSARDERLAGVPQYF,TGCAGTGCTAGAGATGAGAGACTAGCGGGAGTCCCGCAGTACTTC
TRBV4-1,few,TRBD2,TRBJ2-1,CASSQATSGGGNNEQFF,TGCGCCAGCAGCCAAGCAACAAGCGGGGGAGGGAACAATGAGCAGTTCTTC
TRBV20-1,-,TRBD1,TRBJ2-5,CSAPTGVGVETQYF,TGCAGTGCTCCTACAGGGGTTGGGGTGGAGACCCAGTACTTC
TRBV4-2,few,TRBD2,TRBJ2-3,CASSQSAPGGGSTDTQYF,TGTGCCAGCAGCCAGTCCGCGCCCGGGGGAGGGAGCACAGATACGCAGTATTTT
TRBV12-3/TRBV12-4,few,-,TRBJ2-5,CASSRRGGEETQYF,TGTGCCAGCAGTCGCAGGGGGGGTGAAGAGACCCAGTACTTC
TRBV7-9,-,TRBD2,TRBJ2-3,CASSLGLAGATQYF,TGTGCCAGCAGCTTAGGGCTAGCGGGAGCAACGCAGTATTTT
TRBV4-2,-,-,TRBJ2-5,CASSQDLVQETKYF,TGTGCCAGCAGCCAAGATCTGGTACAAGAGACCAAGTACTTC
TRBV7-9,-,-,TRBJ2-5,CASSRSRPGTGQETQYF,TGTGCCAGCAGCCGATCCCGCCCCGGGACGGGACAAGAGACCCAGTACTTC
TRBV5-1,few,TRBD1,TRBJ2-1,CASSLWDRGSEQFF,TGCGCCAGCAGCTTGTGGGACAGGGGGAGTGAGCAGTTCTTC
TRBV3-1,-,-,TRBJ2-1,CASSGEDEQFF,TGTGCCAGCAGCGGGGAAGATGAGCAGTTCTTC
TRBV20-1,-,-,TRBJ2-5,CSAPKPGEETKYF,TGCAGTGCACCGAAACCGGGGGAAGAGACCAAGTACTTC
TRBV14,-,TRBD1,TRBJ1-2,CASSHRTGRDGYTF,TGTGCCAGCAGCCACCGGACAGGGCGGGATGGCTACACCTTC
TRBV12-5,few,-,TRBJ2-7,CASGLDTNYEQYF,TGTGCTAGTGGTTTGGACACGAACTACGAGCAGTACTTC
TRBV5-1,-,TRBD1,TRBJ2-7,CASSSVTGAYEQYF,TGCGCCAGCAGCTCCGTTACAGGGGCCTACGAGCAGTACTTC
TRBV7-8,-,-,TRBJ2-3,CASSLRAGTSTDTQYF,TGTGCCAGCAGCTTACGAGCCGGGACTAGCACAGATACGCAGTATTTT
TRBV2,-,TRBD1,TRBJ1-1,CASRGQRAGNEAFF,TGTGCCAGCAGGGGACAGCGTGCTGGAAATGAAGCTTTCTTT
TRBV5-1,few,-,TRBJ2-7,CASSLVTSDYEQYF,TGCGCCAGCAGCTTGGTTACGTCGGACTACGAGCAGTACTTC
TRBV7-9,few,TRBD2,TRBJ2-5,CASSLPPLSGGKGTQYF,TGTGCCAGCAGCCTACCCCCCCTTAGCGGGGGAAAAGGGACCCAGTACTTC
TRBV11-3,once,TRBD1,TRBJ2-7,CASSLAGQGITYEQYF,TGTGCCAGCAGCTTGGCGGGACAGGGGATTACCTACGAGCAGTACTTC
TRBV3-1,-,TRBD2,TRBJ2-7,CASSFRGSGDEQYF,TGTGCCAGCAGCTTCCGTGGGAGCGGGGACGAGCAGTACTTC
TRBV7-3,many,TRBD1,TRBJ2-1,CASSSDRGYNEQFF,TGTGCCAGCAGCTCGGACAGGGGATACAATGAGCAGTTCTTC
TRBV7-9,few,TRBD1,TRBJ1-5,CASSFGQGSNQPQHF,TGTGCCAGCAGCTTCGGACAGGGCAGCAATCAGCCCCAGCATTTT
TRBV5-4,-,-,TRBJ1-5,CASSQQGYAQPQHF,TGTGCCAGCAGCCAGCAGGGATATGCCCAGCCCCAGCATTTT
TRBV19,few,TRBD1,TRBJ1-1,CASITGTGGTEAFF,TGTGCCAGTATTACCGGGACAGGGGGCACTGAAGCTTTCTTT
TRBV11-3,many,-,TRBJ1-5,CASSLGRDSNQPQHF,TGTGCCAGCAGCTTAGGGAGGGACAGCAATCAGCCCCAGCATTTT
TRBV4-2,-,-,TRBJ1-6,CASSQEHEGGNSPLHF,TGTGCCAGCAGCCAAGAGCACGAGGGGGGGAATTCACCCCTCCACTTT